Below, one T cell receptor (beta chain) is given with its context. The sample is drawn from a study of Graves' ophthalmopathy and Graves' hyperthyroidism. Study details: Hyperthyroidism qualified as stable when ophthalmopathy did not develop within 18 months of follow-up.

Amplification targeted the TCR beta CDR3 regions, with RNA transcripts as the source material. RT-PCR with HTBI primers came first, then second-round multiplex PCR. TCRdb redid the calling of the multiplex PCR reads with MiXCR, one entry per CDR3 protein. In the table there are more than 1,000,000 distinct CDR3 sequences, 35% to 40% of which are singletons. CDR3 length: 14 amino acids. Germline CDR1 is SEHNR and CDR2 is FQNEAQ (reference sequence). V lost 8 bases and J lost 4, with 17 bases in between. The study excluded patients with other autoimmune diseases, uncontrolled infections, pregnancy or lactation.

The chain is built from TRBV7-9 and TRBJ1-1, with D possibly TRBD1 on 6 matching bases. The TCR was taken from an adult man with Graves' hyperthyroidism. The sequencing sample was made of peripheral blood or thyroid tissue (not recorded which). In DNA, the CDR3 is TGTGCCAGCTACGGCGTAGCGGGGGCCACTGAAGCTTTCTTT. Translation: CASYGVAGATEAFF.